Listed here are 20 T cell receptor beta chains from one sample, sequenced in a study of post-analysis software for immune sequencing data. General study points: Patients carried a few TRBV segments more frequently than controls did, and TRBV5-6, TRBV5-1 and TRBV20-1 were among them.

Unique molecular identifiers had been added to the TCR beta cDNA libraries. TCRdb called the PCR reads again in MiXCR, with one record for every CDR3 protein. The top ten hold more than 1.5% of the sample, which has approximately 570,000 distinct CDR3 sequences, roughly two fifths seen once. The antigens of these receptors remain unknown. Sequencing was carried out using blood. The receptor source for this set is a girl between 10 and 17 years old with multiple sclerosis.

This clonotype was seen a few times. CDR3 DNA: TGTGCCAGCAGCATTACAGGGGGGCACGAGCAGTACTTC. This gives the protein CASSITGGHEQYF. V and J are TRBV7-8 and TRBJ2-7, with 8 bases lining up with TRBD1. The germline CDR1 and CDR2 sequences are SGHVS and FQNEAQ. Trimming removed 5 bases from V and 5 bases from J; junction bases left unmatched: 5. The CDR3 is 13 residues long.

The chain has TRBV12-3 or TRBV12-4 and TRBJ2-1, with D possibly TRBD2 on 6 matching bases. Between the trimmed V and J ends, which lost 5 bases and 7 bases, there was a span of 12 bases. The CDR3 totals 13 residues. The CDR3 coding sequence is TGTGCCAGCAGTGGGGACTCGCGGAATGAGCAGTTCTTC. This translates into CASSGDSRNEQFF.

A word on this clonotype: Germline is not matched at one junction end, which may reflect a read error. This chain uses TRBV7-7 with TRBJ2-7; tentative D call: TRBD1 (5 bases). The CDR3 length is 13 residues. CDR1 is SSHAT and CDR2 is FNYEAQ in the germline V gene (reference sequence). Written as DNA, the CDR3 is TGTGCTAGCAGCTTAGGGGATTTCTACGAGCAGTACTTC. Protein: CASSLGDFYEQYF.

The V gene is TRBV7-2, the J gene TRBJ1-5; 9 bases match TRBD1. J lost 11 bases, V lost 1 base, and 6 bases had no gene match. This CDR3 comprises 14 residues. Germline values: CDR1 SGHTA, CDR2 FQGNSA. CDR3 DNA sequence: TGTGCCAGCAGCTTAGGGGGACAGGGCCCTTCCCAGCATTTT. It specifies CASSLGGQGPSQHF.

The V call is TRBV20-1, the J call TRBJ2-7, with D perhaps matching TRBD2 (6 bases). This CDR3 contains 13 residues. The germline V gene has CDR1 DFQATT and CDR2 SNEGSKA (reference sequence). The germline V and J ends were trimmed by 3 bases and 5 bases, with 14 bases remaining between them. The CDR3 sequence is CSAREGRGNEQYF. DNA of the CDR3: TGCAGTGCTAGGGAGGGCCGCGGCAACGAGCAGTACTTC.

This sequence joins TRBV10-3 and TRBJ1-2; perhaps TRBD1 as D (6 bases). The CDR3 totals 13 residues. Germline CDR1 and CDR2: ENHRY and SYGVKD. V gave up 4 bases and J gave up 6 bases, with 12 bases separating them. The CDR3: CAISVGTRDGYTF. The CDR3 bases are TGTGCCATCAGTGTCGGGACAAGGGATGGCTACACCTTC.

This clonotype was seen only a few times. V usage is TRBV6-2 or TRBV6-3 and J usage is TRBJ2-3, with D possibly being TRBD2 (6 bases). Germline lookup yields CDR1 MNHEY and CDR2 SVGEGT. The CDR3 extends over 15 amino acids. V was clipped by 7 bases and J by 0 bases, with 14 bases between them. The CDR3 DNA is TGTGCCAGCACCGAGCGGGCAGCAAGCACAGATACGCAGTATTTT. It translates to CASTERAASTDTQYF.

J is TRBJ2-1 and V is TRBV13; 10 bases map to TRBD1. Germline loops: CDR1 PRHDT, CDR2 FYEKMQ (reference sequence). The CDR3 length is 15 residues. Losses at the gene ends were 4 bases for V and 9 bases for J; bases not matched to a gene: 9. CDR3 bases: TGTGCCAGCAGCTCCCGGGACAGGGGAAGCAGTGAGCAGTTCTTC. It is translated as CASSSRDRGSSEQFF.

In this sample, this clonotype turned up a few times. V usage is TRBV29-1 and J usage is TRBJ1-1, with TRBD1 matching over 7 bases. With V trimmed by 7 bases and J by 2 bases, 7 bases remained unmatched. Germline-derived CDR1 and CDR2 are SQVTM and ANQGSEA. CDR3 length: 13 residues. CDR3 sequence: CSAEQGLNTEAFF. CDR3 DNA: TGCAGCGCCGAACAGGGGCTAAACACTGAAGCTTTCTTT.

This clonotype has ten or more counts. CDR3 sequence (DNA): TGCGCCAGCAGCTTGGAACTAGCGGGGGGCACAGATACGCAGTATTTT. Its protein is CASSLELAGGTDTQYF. This chain joins TRBV5-1 and TRBJ2-3; 11 nucleotides agree with TRBD2. CDR1 is SGHRS, CDR2 YFSETQ, per germline. This CDR3 is built from 16 residues. V was clipped by 0 bases and J by 1 base; unmatched bases: 1.

V usage is TRBV6-6 and J usage is TRBJ2-4, with 7 bases that match TRBD2. Trimming removed 8 bases from V and 1 base from J; junction bases left unmatched: 5. This CDR3 is built from 14 residues. Germline-derived CDR1 and CDR2 are MNHNY and SVGAGI (reference sequence). The CDR3 coding sequence is TGTGCCAGCCTGGGGGGGGAGGCCAAAAACATTCAGTACTTC. Translation: CASLGGEAKNIQYF.

The rearrangement joins TRBV5-1 to TRBJ2-5, with 10 bases fitting TRBD1. With V trimmed by 4 bases and J by 5 bases, 11 bases remained unmatched. Germline CDR1 and CDR2: SGHRS and YFSETQ. CDR3 length: 16 residues. The DNA of the CDR3 is TGCGCCAGCAGCCCCCAGTCGACAGGGGGCTGTGAGACCCAGTACTTC. Translated, it gives CASSPQSTGGCETQYF.

The chain recombines TRBV7-9 with TRBJ1-6, with D perhaps matching TRBD1 (5 bases). Trimming shortened V by 5 bases and J by 6 bases, and 17 bases separated the two germline ends. Germline values: CDR1 SEHNR, CDR2 FQNEAQ (reference sequence). The CDR3 spans 16 residues. The CDR3 DNA follows: TGTGCCAGCAGCCCTCCCGGGGGAGTCAGTAATTCACCCCTCCACTTT. Translated: CASSPPGGVSNSPLHF.

The chain employs TRBV6-1 and TRBJ1-2; D call uncertain. The CDR3 contains 15 residues. Trimming shortened V by 6 bases and J by 9 bases, and 23 bases separated the two germline ends. CDR1 and CDR2 from the germline V gene are MNHNS and SASEGT. The CDR3 protein is CASRNYERSEDSYTF. CDR3 DNA: TGTGCCAGCAGGAATTATGAACGGTCCGAGGATAGCTACACCTTC.

CDR3 nucleotide sequence: TGTGCCTGGAGTGTATACGGACTCCGCTCTGGAAACACCATATATTTT. Amino acid sequence: CAWSVYGLRSGNTIYF. The chain uses TRBV30 and TRBJ1-3; no definite D call. This CDR3 region has 16 residues. Trimming left V 0 bases short and J 0 bases short, with 12 bases between. CDR1 is GTSNPN, CDR2 SVGIG, per germline (reference sequence).

In this sample, this clonotype turned up a few times. J is TRBJ2-7 and V is TRBV5-1; D possibly matches TRBD1 or TRBD2 (6 bases each). The V gene's germline CDR1 is SGHRS and CDR2 YFSETQ. Deletions cut 4 bases from V and 3 bases from J, with 17 bases between. There are 15 residues in the CDR3. Here the CDR3 DNA reads TGCGCCAGCAGCCCGGGGGCTAGCGAGAGCTACGAGCAGTACTTC. Amino acid sequence: CASSPGASESYEQYF.

As concerns this clonotype: The DNA is left out, because the CDR3 cannot be placed on it with certainty; the CDR3 is given as TCRdb lists it. This chain uses TRBV6-6 with TRBJ1-1; the table's TRBD1 call for D was not verified on the DNA. Per germline, CDR1 MNHNY and CDR2 SVGAGI (reference sequence). Termini included, the CDR3 measures 15 amino acids. The CDR3 loop is CASSSSTGAGTEAFF.

This clonotype has just a few counts. This chain links TRBV7-2 with TRBJ2-1, with D perhaps assigned TRBD1 or TRBD2 (6 bases each). Trimming stripped 5 bases from V and 5 bases from J, with 13 bases between. This CDR3 has 14 amino acids. Looked up from germline, CDR1 is SGHTA and CDR2 is FQGNSA. The CDR3 DNA reads TGTGCCAGCAGCCGAGGGAGGACAGACAATGAGCAGTTCTTC. Its translation is CASSRGRTDNEQFF. Full variable domain (missing parts from reference TRBV7-2 and TRBJ2-1): GAGVSQSPSNKVTEKGKDVELRCDPISGHTALYWYRQSLGQGLEFLIYFQGNSAPDKSGLPSDRFSAERTGGSVSTLTIQRTQQEDSAVYLCASSRGRTDNEQFFGPGTRLTVL.

This clonotype has a handful of counts. V gene TRBV5-1 combines with J gene TRBJ2-7; D is ambiguous. Germline V gives CDR1 SGHRS, CDR2 YFSETQ. The CDR3 loop spans 14 amino acids. The germline V and J ends were trimmed by 3 bases and 1 base, with 11 bases remaining between them. CDR3 amino acids: CASSSTGTSYEQYF. As DNA, the CDR3 is TGCGCCAGCAGCTCGACGGGCACTTCCTACGAGCAGTACTTC. The complete variable domain, with remaining parts taken from reference TRBV5-1 and TRBJ2-7, reads KAGVTQTPRYLIKTRGQQVTLSCSPISGHRSVSWYQQTPGQGLQFLFEYFSETQRNKGNFPGRFSGRQFSNSRSEMNVSTLELGDSALYLCASSSTGTSYEQYFGPGTRLTVT.

The J gene is TRBJ1-2, the V gene TRBV6-5, with D possibly TRBD1 on 5 matching bases. This CDR3 comprises 12 residues. Germline loops: CDR1 MNHEY, CDR2 SVGAGI. V was trimmed by 1 base and J by 7 bases, leaving 7 bases between them. In DNA form, the CDR3 reads TGTGCCAGCAGTTACTGGGGCGGTGGCTACACCTTC. It encodes CASSYWGGGYTF.